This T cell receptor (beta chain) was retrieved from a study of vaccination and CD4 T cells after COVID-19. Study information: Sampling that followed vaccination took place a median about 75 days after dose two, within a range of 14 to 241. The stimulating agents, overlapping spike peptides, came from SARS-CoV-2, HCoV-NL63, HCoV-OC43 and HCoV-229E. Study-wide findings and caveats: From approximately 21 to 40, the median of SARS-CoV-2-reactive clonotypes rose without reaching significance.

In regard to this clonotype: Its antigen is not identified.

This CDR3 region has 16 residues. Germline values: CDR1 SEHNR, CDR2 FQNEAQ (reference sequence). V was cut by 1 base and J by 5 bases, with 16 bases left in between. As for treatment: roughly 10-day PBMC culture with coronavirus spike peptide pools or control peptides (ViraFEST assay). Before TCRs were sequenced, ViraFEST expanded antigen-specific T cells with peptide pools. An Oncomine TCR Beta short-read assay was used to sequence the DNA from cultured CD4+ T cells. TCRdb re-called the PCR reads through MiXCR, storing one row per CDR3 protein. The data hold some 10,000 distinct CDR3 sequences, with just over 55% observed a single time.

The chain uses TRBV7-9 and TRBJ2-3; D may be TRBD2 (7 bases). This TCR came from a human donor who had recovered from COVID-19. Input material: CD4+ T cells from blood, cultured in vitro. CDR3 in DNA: TGTGCCAGCAGCTTAGGTGTGGTGAGGGGGGGAGATACGCAGTATTTT. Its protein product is CASSLGVVRGGDTQYF. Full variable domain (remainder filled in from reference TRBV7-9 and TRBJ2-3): DTGVSQNPRHKITKRGQNVTFRCDPISEHNRLYWYRQTLGQGPEFLTYFQNEAQLEKSRLLSDRFSAERPKGSFSTLEIQRTEQGDSAMYLCASSLGVVRGGDTQYFGPGTRLTVL.